These T cell receptor beta chains were read from a single sample in a study of identical twins. TCRdb re-analysed the 5' RACE reads in MiXCR, keeping a single row per CDR3 protein. The table has nearly 900,000 distinct CDR3 sequences, 12% seen once. The sample was also linked to a second study, of yellow fever vaccine responses in identical twins.

Sequenced material: PBMCs. These receptors came from a woman in her late teens or twenties in good health. Both conserved end residues are part of each CDR3. D genes are given only for firm matches.

d_call v_call cdr3_aa
TRBD2 TRBV7-9 CASTIAGGISSYNEQFF
- TRBV12-3/TRBV12-4 CASSFSLEQFF
TRBD2 TRBV6-4 CASSLDSGRNRPSLNEQFF
TRBD2 TRBV12-3/TRBV12-4 CASRGGLAEPSTDTQYF
- TRBV24-1 CATSDFGRSVGETQYF
- TRBV7-9 CASSLAGTTGGNEQFF
- TRBV6-2/TRBV6-3 CASSPTGALRDTQYF
- TRBV2 CASSAGVSGWSGELFF
TRBD1 TRBV5-1 CASSLGTGELIDTQYF
TRBD2 TRBV3-1 CASSQGPSGPSEQYF
- TRBV12-3/TRBV12-4 CASSSRGTGAPYEQYF
- TRBV11-3 CASSLRSTGNTGELFF
- TRBV12-3/TRBV12-4 CASRPTGPEKLFF
- TRBV27 CASSLLAGSNSPLHF
- TRBV2 CASSREGGNEQFF
- TRBV9 CASSVPDRTSDNEQFF
- TRBV29-1 CSVEDRARNEQFF
- TRBV4-2 CASSQEGTKSGNTIYF
TRBD2 TRBV6-5 CASSYAKGTSYEQYF
TRBD1 TRBV4-1 CASSQDLTTGWSGELFF
- TRBV27 CASSPRGLEINQPQHF
- TRBV6-1 CASSDTGAYNEQFF
- TRBV4-2 CASSQDIRMGKNTEAFF
TRBD2 TRBV20-1 CSARPDTQTSVTYNEQFF
- TRBV7-9 CASSLLDYGYTF
- TRBV10-3 CAITTDGTDTQYF
- TRBV11-2 CASSLWQSGTDTQYF
- TRBV6-2/TRBV6-3 CASRRSGSSYNEQFF
TRBD1 TRBV29-1 CSVAGQGGKTQYF
- TRBV24-1 CATSGPKNDRSYNEQFF
- TRBV12-3/TRBV12-4 CASSQSPGAYNEQFF
- TRBV28 CASSFEQGTSAKNIQYF
TRBD1 TRBV6-1 CASSPTTGIYGYTF
TRBD1 TRBV7-9 CASSLVTGGTYEQYF
- TRBV5-1 CASRAAGRQYNEQFF
TRBD1 TRBV12-3/TRBV12-4 CASSPPAAGTAGYTF
- TRBV12-3/TRBV12-4 CASSLRGKGNQPQHF
- TRBV6-1 CASVIGQAYEAFF
TRBD1 TRBV6-1 CASTKRTGTGDTDTQYF
- TRBV5-1 CASSSGSTLQNTEAFF
- TRBV5-1 CASSLVVSGDTRNEQFF
TRBD1 TRBV20-1 CSARETGGSFVDYGYTF
TRBD2 TRBV7-9 CASSIIAGGSYNEQFF
TRBD2 TRBV7-3 CASSFPPGLASGELFF
TRBD2 TRBV28 CASTIQGLAEETQYF
TRBD1 TRBV6-5 CASSYGQGAYNSPLHF
TRBD2 TRBV7-2 CASSPTTSGTTYEQYF
- TRBV11-2 CASSPVVRYNEQFF
TRBD2 TRBV2 CASREKGTSGRSTGELFF
TRBD2 TRBV6-2/TRBV6-3 CASTPSGRISDTQYF
TRBD1 TRBV2 CASPGGQGRVETQYF
TRBD2 TRBV24-1 CATGAGSTDTQYF
- TRBV4-1 CASSQPGQGAKNIQYF
TRBD1 TRBV5-1 CTSSQTGKTRNTEAFF
TRBD1 TRBV6-1 CASSTQGAGSVEAFF
TRBD2 TRBV27 CASSPLAGGEQFF
- TRBV6-1 CASLGGPRGNIQYF
TRBD1 TRBV20-1 CSARHGRGGSKETQYF
- TRBV20-1 CSARTQINPGSYEQYF
TRBD2 TRBV25-1 CASSETGRGTYNEQFF